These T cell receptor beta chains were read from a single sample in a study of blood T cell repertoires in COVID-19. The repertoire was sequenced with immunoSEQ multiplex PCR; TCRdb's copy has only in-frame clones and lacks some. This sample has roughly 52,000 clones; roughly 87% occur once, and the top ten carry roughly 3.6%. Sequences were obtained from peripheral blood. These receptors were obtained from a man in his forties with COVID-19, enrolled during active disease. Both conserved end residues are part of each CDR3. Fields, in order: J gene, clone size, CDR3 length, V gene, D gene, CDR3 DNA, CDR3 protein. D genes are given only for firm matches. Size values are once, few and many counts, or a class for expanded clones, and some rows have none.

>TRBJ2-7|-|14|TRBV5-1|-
TGCGCCAGCCACAGAGGGGGGGGCTCCTACGAGCAGTACTTC
CASHRGGGSYEQYF
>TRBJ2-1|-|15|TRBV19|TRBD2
TGTGCCAGTAGTACAGCGGGAGGCTCCTACAATGAGCAGTTCTTC
CASSTAGGSYNEQFF
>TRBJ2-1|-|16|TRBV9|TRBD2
TGTGCCAGCAGCGTAGGACCGGGACTAGGGCACAATGAGCAGTTCTTC
CASSVGPGLGHNEQFF
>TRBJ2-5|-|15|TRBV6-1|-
TGTGCCAGCAGTGAAGGTCCGGGTAGGCAAGAGACCCAGTACTTC
CASSEGPGRQETQYF
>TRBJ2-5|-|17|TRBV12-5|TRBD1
TGTGCTAGTGGAGTCAGGGGGACAGGGTACAATAAAGAGACCCAGTACTTC
CASGVRGTGYNKETQYF
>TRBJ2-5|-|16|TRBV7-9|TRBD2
TGTGCCAGCAGCCAACCCCGGGCGGGGGGCTGGGAGACCCAGTACTTC
CASSQPRAGGWETQYF
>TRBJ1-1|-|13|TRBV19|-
TGTGCCAGTAGTATCTCCCTGAACACTGAAGCTTTCTTT
CASSISLNTEAFF
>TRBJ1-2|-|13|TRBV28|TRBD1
TGTGCCAGCAGACGCGGACAGGGCTATGGCTACACCTTC
CASRRGQGYGYTF
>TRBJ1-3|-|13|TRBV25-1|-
TGTGCCAGCAGCGACGAGACAGGAAACACCATATATTTT
CASSDETGNTIYF
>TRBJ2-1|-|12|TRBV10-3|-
TGTGCCATCAGGGGCGGGAACAATGAGCAGTTCTTC
CAIRGGNNEQFF
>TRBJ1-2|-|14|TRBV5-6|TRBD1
TGTGCCAGCAGCTACGTAGGGACAGATTATGGCTACACCTTC
CASSYVGTDYGYTF
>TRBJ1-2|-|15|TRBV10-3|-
TGTGCCATCAGTGGCCAGGGGACCGCTAACTATGGCTACACCTTC
CAISGQGTANYGYTF
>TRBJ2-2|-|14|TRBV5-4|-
TGTGCCAGCAGCAAGGACACCCTCACCGGGGAGCTGTTTTTT
CASSKDTLTGELFF
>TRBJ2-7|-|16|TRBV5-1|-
TGCGCCAGCAGCTTGGGGGGTATGCGGGGATTGTACGAGCAGTACTTC
CASSLGGMRGLYEQYF
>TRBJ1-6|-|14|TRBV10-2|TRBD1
TGCGCCAGCGGGGACAGGTCATTAAATTCACCCCTCCACTTT
CASGDRSLNSPLHF
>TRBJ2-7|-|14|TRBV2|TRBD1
TGTGCCAGCAGTTTGTCAGGGGGTCAAGGAGAGCAGTACTTC
CASSLSGGQGEQYF
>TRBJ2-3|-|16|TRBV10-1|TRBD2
TGCGCCAGCAGTGAGTCGACTAGCGTAAGCACAGGTACGCAGTATTTT
CASSESTSVSTGTQYF
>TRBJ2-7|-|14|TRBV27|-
TGTGCCAGCAGTTTAGTTGGCAGTTCCTACGAGCAGTACTTC
CASSLVGSSYEQYF
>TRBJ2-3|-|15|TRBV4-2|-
TGTGCCAGCAGCCAAGGGGGAGGCAGCACAGATACGCAGTATTTT
CASSQGGGSTDTQYF
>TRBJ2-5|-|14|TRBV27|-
TGTGCCAGCAGTTTGGCGGGTAATCCAGGGACCCAGTACTTC
CASSLAGNPGTQYF
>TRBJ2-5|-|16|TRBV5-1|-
TGCGCCAGCAGCCCGTTAGGGGCCTCAGGGGTCGAGACCCAGTACTTC
CASSPLGASGVETQYF
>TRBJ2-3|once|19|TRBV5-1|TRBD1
TGCGCCAGCAGCCTGAGGGGATCACAGGGGGCATTAAGGACAGATACGCAGTATTTT
CASSLRGSQGALRTDTQYF
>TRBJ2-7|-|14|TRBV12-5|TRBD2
TGTGCTAGTGGTTCGAGCGGGAGGATGTACGAGCAGTACTTC
CASGSSGRMYEQYF
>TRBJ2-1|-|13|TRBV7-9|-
TGTGCCAGCAGCTCGGAGACCTACAATGAGCAGTTCTTC
CASSSETYNEQFF
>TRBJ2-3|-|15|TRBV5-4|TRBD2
TGTGCCAGCAGAGACGGGACTAGCGGTCCGGATACGCAGTATTTT
CASRDGTSGPDTQYF
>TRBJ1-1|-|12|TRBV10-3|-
TGTGCCATCAGTCCAGTGAACACTGAAGCTTTCTTT
CAISPVNTEAFF
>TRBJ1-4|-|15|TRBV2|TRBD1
TGTGCCAGCAGTGAAGCCGGGACAGGGGGTGAAAAACTGTTTTTT
CASSEAGTGGEKLFF
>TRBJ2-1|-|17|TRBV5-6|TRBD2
TGTGCCAGCAGCGGAACCATAGCGGGAGAATTGGGGAATGAGCAGTTCTTC
CASSGTIAGELGNEQFF
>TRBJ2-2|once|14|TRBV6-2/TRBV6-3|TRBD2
TGTGCCAGCAGTTACCGGGAGGTAACCGGGGAGCTGTTTTTT
CASSYREVTGELFF
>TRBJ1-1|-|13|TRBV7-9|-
TGTGCCAGCAGCTTTTCCCAGAACACTGAAGCTTTCTTT
CASSFSQNTEAFF
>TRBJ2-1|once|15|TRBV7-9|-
TGTGCCAGCAGCTCTACCGTTCTGCTGAACAATGAGCAGTTCTTC
CASSSTVLLNNEQFF
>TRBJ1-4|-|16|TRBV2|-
TGTGCCAGCAGTGAATCCAGCCCCCGACTATTAGAAAAACTGTTTTTT
CASSESSPRLLEKLFF
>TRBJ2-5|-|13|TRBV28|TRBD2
TGTGCCAGCAGTTTAGCCGGGACTAGCGGATCGAACTTC
CASSLAGTSGSNF
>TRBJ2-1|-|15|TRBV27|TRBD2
TGTGCCAGCAGTCACGGGACTAGCGGGATCAATGAGCAGTTCTTC
CASSHGTSGINEQFF
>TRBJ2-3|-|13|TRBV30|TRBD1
TGTGCCTCGGACAGGGGCTGGGGAGATACGCAGTATTTT
CASDRGWGDTQYF
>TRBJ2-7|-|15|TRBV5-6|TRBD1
TGTGCCAGCGGGCTCGAGGGGGCCGTTACCTACGAGCAGTACTTC
CASGLEGAVTYEQYF
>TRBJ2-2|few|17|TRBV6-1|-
TGTGCCAGCAGTGAAGATGGGGGGGCGGCGAACACCGGGGAGCTGTTTTTT
CASSEDGGAANTGELFF
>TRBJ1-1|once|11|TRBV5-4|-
TGTGCCAGCTCGGGAGGGGGTGAAGCTTTCTTT
CASSGGGEAFF
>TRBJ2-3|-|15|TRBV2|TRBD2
TGTGCCAGCAGTGGTAGGACTAGCGGGGGGGATACGCAGTATTTT
CASSGRTSGGDTQYF
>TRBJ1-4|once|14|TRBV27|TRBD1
TGTGCCAGCAGACCGACAGGGAGGAATGAAAAACTGTTTTTT
CASRPTGRNEKLFF
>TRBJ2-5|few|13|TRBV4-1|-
TGCGCCAGCAGCCAAGCGGTCCCAGAGACCCAGTACTTC
CASSQAVPETQYF
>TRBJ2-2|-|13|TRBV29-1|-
TGCGGCGTTGAGCAGTCGAACACCGGGGAGCTGTTTTTT
CGVEQSNTGELFF